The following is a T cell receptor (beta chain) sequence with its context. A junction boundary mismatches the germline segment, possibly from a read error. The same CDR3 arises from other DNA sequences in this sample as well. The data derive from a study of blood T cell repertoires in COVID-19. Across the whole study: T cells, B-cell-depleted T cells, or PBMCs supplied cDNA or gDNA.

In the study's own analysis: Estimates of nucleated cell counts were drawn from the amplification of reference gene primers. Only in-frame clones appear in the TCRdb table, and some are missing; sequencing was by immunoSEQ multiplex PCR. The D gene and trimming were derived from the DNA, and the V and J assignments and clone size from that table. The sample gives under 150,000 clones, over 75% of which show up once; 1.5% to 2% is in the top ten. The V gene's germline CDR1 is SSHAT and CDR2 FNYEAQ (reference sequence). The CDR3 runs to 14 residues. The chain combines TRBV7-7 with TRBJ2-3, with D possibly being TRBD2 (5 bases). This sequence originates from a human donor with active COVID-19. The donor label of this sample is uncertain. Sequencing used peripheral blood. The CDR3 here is CASSQLGSTDTQYF. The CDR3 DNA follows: TGTGCTAGCAGCCAACTAGGGAGCACAGATACGCAGTATTTT. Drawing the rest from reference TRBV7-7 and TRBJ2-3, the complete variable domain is GAGVSQSPRYKVTKRGQDVTLRCDPISSHATLYWYQQALGQGPEFLTYFNYEAQPDKSGLPSDRFSAERPEGSISTLTIQRTEQRDSAMYRCASSQLGSTDTQYFGPGTRLTVL.